The source of this T cell receptor (beta chain) is a study of T cells in Graves' hyperthyroidism and ophthalmopathy. Findings and limits, study-wide: It was a median approximately 7.1 months before onset that the model predicted ophthalmopathy. Appearing also in blood were most of the thyroid clonotypes expanded above 0.001.

In the case of this clonotype: Its cognate antigen is unknown.

Lactation, pregnancy, other autoimmune disease or uncontrolled infection excluded patients. Used for diagnoses were clinical symptoms, serum thyroxine and TRAb, thyroid ultrasound and orbital computed tomography. From RNA transcripts, TCR beta CDR3 regions were amplified. Primed by the HTBI set, a first-round RT-PCR was run on the TCR CDR3. TCRdb re-derived calls from the multiplex PCR reads in MiXCR, one entry per CDR3 protein. Altogether some 500,000 distinct CDR3 sequences are present, around 22% being singletons, with the ten largest covering about 10%. This receptor was obtained from a woman under 40 with Graves' ophthalmopathy. The sequenced sample was blood.

The CDR3 DNA reads as TGTGCCAGCAGCTATCTGGACAGTGCTACCTACGAGCAGTACTTC. It is translated as CASSYLDSATYEQYF. The chain carries TRBV7-2 and TRBJ2-7; D may be TRBD1 (6 bases). V shed 4 bases and J shed 2 bases, with 15 bases lying between them. The CDR3 has 15 residues. Germline V gene lookup returns CDR1 SGHTA and CDR2 FQGNSA. Looking up the rest from reference TRBV7-2 and TRBJ2-7 gives the full variable domain: GAGVSQSPSNKVTEKGKDVELRCDPISGHTALYWYRQSLGQGLEFLIYFQGNSAPDKSGLPSDRFSAERTGGSVSTLTIQRTQQEDSAVYLCASSYLDSATYEQYFGPGTRLTVT.